This T cell receptor beta chain derives from a study of CD8 T cells in ankylosing spondylitis. This clonotype appeared many times. Its specificity is not known. Study results and caveats: Characteristic of ankylosing spondylitis blood, it appeared, was a TCR beta motif comprising about 8 highly homologous variants.

It was by quantitative 5'-RACE with molecular barcodes that TCR beta libraries were made. TCRdb re-analysed the 5' RACE reads in MiXCR, keeping a single row per CDR3 protein. This table has around 770,000 distinct CDR3 sequences, 10% to 15% appearing once. Trimming took off 1 base at V and 6 bases at J, with 16 bases between the two ends. The CDR3 totals 15 residues. The germline V gene encodes CDR1 LGHNA and CDR2 YNFKEQ. The chain links TRBV4-2 to TRBJ2-7; a possible D gene is TRBD1 (5 bases). The material sequenced was blood, either unsorted or a sorted T cell fraction (not recorded which). The receptor was derived from a male donor with ankylosing spondylitis. CDR3 bases: TGTGCCAGCAGCCAAGGATCGGCAGGGATCGGCGAGCAGTACTTC. It translates to CASSQGSAGIGEQYF.